This TCR beta chain was captured in a study of T cell changes during pregnancy in multiple sclerosis. Repertoires were generated with immunoSEQ multiplex PCR, while TCRdb's copy carries only in-frame clones and drops some. The sample yields approximately 40,000 clones, around 89% seen once. V dropped 6 bases and J dropped 2; count of bases not matched to a gene: 8. Germline assignment: CDR1 LNHDA and CDR2 SQIVND (reference sequence). The length of the CDR3 is 16 residues. This chain connects TRBV19 to TRBJ2-1; 9 bases line up with TRBD2. This receptor was obtained from a female donor with multiple sclerosis, enrolled in a pregnancy study. This sample comprised CD8+ T cells from peripheral blood mononuclear cells, obtained in the third trimester of pregnancy. CDR3 protein: CASSIKLAGTYNEQFF. The CDR3 bases are TGTGCCAGTAGCATTAAGCTAGCGGGAACCTACAATGAGCAGTTCTTC.